Presented here are 24 T cell receptor beta chains from one specimen sequenced in a study of cytomegalovirus exposure and HLA in healthy donors. Primers included in the PCR were 60 Vbeta and 13 Jbeta primers. The repertoire was sequenced with immunoSEQ multiplex PCR; TCRdb's copy has only in-frame clones and lacks some. Of fewer than 120,000 clones in the sample, about 80% were seen once. The sample was PBMCs. The receptors come from a woman in her sixties or seventies in good health and CMV-seropositive.

CDR3 in amino acids: CSVEGTSGEFGAQYF. CDR3 DNA: TGCAGCGTTGAAGGGACTAGCGGGGAATTCGGGGCGCAGTATTTT. The V and J genes are TRBV29-1 and TRBJ2-3, with 12 bases that match TRBD2. The CDR3 spans 15 residues. The germline V gene has CDR1 SQVTM and CDR2 ANQGSEA. The V and J ends lost 1 base and 10 bases, in that order; junction bases with no gene match: 9.

The chain has TRBV2 and TRBJ1-5, with D hard to call. CDR3 length: 18 residues. Germline CDR1 SNHLY, CDR2 FYNNEI. Trimming removed 5 bases at V and 0 bases at J, with 20 bases between. This CDR3 reads CASSYLVSTAFSNQPQHF. DNA for the CDR3: TGTGCCAGCAGTTACCTGGTCAGTACAGCCTTTAGCAATCAGCCCCAGCATTTT.

The rearrangement joins TRBV7-6 to TRBJ2-2; D might be TRBD2 (6 bases). Germline lookup yields CDR1 SGHVS and CDR2 FNYEAQ. Trimming cost V 5 bases and J 2 bases, with 15 bases left between them. The CDR3 is made up of 16 amino acids. CDR3 sequence (DNA): TGTGCCAGCAGCCCGTTACGGGGAGGAAACACCGGGGAGCTGTTTTTT. Residues: CASSPLRGGNTGELFF. Together with reference TRBV7-6 and TRBJ2-2, the CDR3 gives the full variable domain: GAGVSQSPRYKVTKRGQDVALRCDPISGHVSLYWYRQALGQGPEFLTYFNYEAQQDKSGLPNDRFSAERPEGSISTLTIQRTEQRDSAMYRCASSPLRGGNTGELFFGEGSRLTVL.

This clone has only a few counts. The V gene is TRBV2, the J gene TRBJ2-6, with 8 nucleotides matching TRBD1. This CDR3 is 18 amino acids long. Germline-derived CDR1 and CDR2 are SNHLY and FYNNEI. V dropped 6 bases and J dropped 0; count of bases not matched to a gene: 10. The CDR3 here is CASRKQGAQNSGANVLTF. CDR3 bases: TGTGCCAGCAGGAAGCAGGGGGCCCAAAACTCTGGGGCCAACGTCCTGACTTTC.

In this sample, this clone turned up a few times. The rearrangement uses TRBV9 and TRBJ1-2; 9 positions match TRBD1. The CDR3 loop spans 15 amino acids. Unmatched junction bases numbered 6, after V lost 3 bases and J lost 3 bases. Germline V gives CDR1 SGDLS, CDR2 YYNGEE. CDR3 region: CASSEWGQGHYGYTF. For the CDR3, the DNA is TGTGCCAGCAGCGAGTGGGGACAGGGCCACTATGGCTACACCTTC. The whole variable domain, filled in from reference TRBV9 and TRBJ1-2, reads DSGVTQTPKHLITATGQRVTLRCSPRSGDLSVYWYQQSLDQGLQFLIQYYNGEERAKGNILERFSAQQFPDLHSELNLSSLELGDSALYFCASSEWGQGHYGYTFGSGTRLTVV.

This chain uses TRBV5-4 with TRBJ2-7, with 8 bases identical to TRBD2. V lost 1 base and J lost 5; bases outside the gene matches: 8. Germline CDR1 is SGHNT and CDR2 is YYREEE (reference sequence). The CDR3 consists of 15 residues. The CDR3 region is CASSLQLGRVDEQYF. As DNA, the CDR3 is TGTGCCAGCAGCTTGCAGCTCGGGAGGGTCGACGAGCAGTACTTC.

The CDR3 loop reads CASSLLAGHYEQYF. In nucleotides, the CDR3 is TGTGCCAGCAGCTTACTAGCGGGCCACTACGAGCAGTACTTC. V gene TRBV11-2 combines with J gene TRBJ2-7; 8 bases are a match to TRBD2. The CDR3 loop spans 14 amino acids. Trimming cost V 2 bases and J 3 bases; bases outside gene matches: 3. CDR1 and CDR2 from the germline V gene are SGHAT and FQNNGV. The full variable domain, completed using reference TRBV11-2 and TRBJ2-7, is EAGVAQSPRYKIIEKRQSVAFWCNPISGHATLYWYQQILGQGPKLLIQFQNNGVVDDSQLPKDRFSAERLKGVDSTLKIQPAKLEDSAVYLCASSLLAGHYEQYFGPGTRLTVT.

The V gene is TRBV5-1, the J gene TRBJ2-5; TRBD1 aligns across 8 bases. The trim removed 3 bases at V and 1 base at J, leaving 2 bases unmatched. The germline V gene encodes CDR1 SGHRS and CDR2 YFSETQ. The CDR3 is 14 amino acids. The CDR3 nucleotides read TGCGCCAGCAGCTCCACAGGGGGCCAAGAGACCCAGTACTTC. Residues: CASSSTGGQETQYF.

CDR3 nucleotide sequence: TGTGCCAGCAGCCCCGGACAGGGGGCAACTGAAGCTTTCTTT. The encoded protein is CASSPGQGATEAFF. V and J are TRBV7-3 and TRBJ1-1; 11 bases line up with TRBD1. Germline V gene sequence: CDR1 SGHTA, CDR2 FQGTGA. Trimming cost V 5 bases and J 5 bases; bases outside gene matches: 4. CDR3 size: 14 residues.

Only one count was recorded for this clone. The chain employs TRBV5-1 and TRBJ2-5, with 8 bases matching TRBD2. The CDR3 spans 15 residues. Germline assignment: CDR1 SGHRS and CDR2 YFSETQ. Trimming at V came to 4 bases and at J to 4 bases, leaving 9 bases not matched to a gene. The CDR3 loop reads CASSVGSGRRETQYF. DNA for the CDR3: TGCGCCAGCAGCGTCGGAAGCGGGAGAAGAGAGACCCAGTACTTC.

The chain links TRBV28 to TRBJ2-2; D unresolved. Germline CDR1 and CDR2: MDHEN and SYDVKM. The CDR3 spans 14 residues. V was cut by 2 bases and J by 5 bases, with 9 bases left in between. CDR3 sequence: CASSLPPRTGELFF. CDR3 DNA: TGTGCCAGCAGTTTACCCCCCCGGACCGGGGAGCTGTTTTTT. The full variable domain, with the rest looked up from reference TRBV28 and TRBJ2-2, is DVKVTQSSRYLVKRTGEKVFLECVQDMDHENMFWYRQDPGLGLRLIYFSYDVKMKEKGDIPEGYSVSREKKERFSLILESASTNQTSMYLCASSLPPRTGELFFGEGSRLTVL.

The CDR3 DNA reads as TGTGCCAGCAGCTTCGGAACAGGGTCCATTGAAGCTTTCTTT. Encoded protein: CASSFGTGSIEAFF. The chain uses TRBV5-4 and TRBJ1-1, with D possibly being TRBD1 (6 bases). The CDR3 has 14 residues. Germline values: CDR1 SGHNT, CDR2 YYREEE (reference sequence). Trimming cost V 2 bases and J 7 bases, with 15 bases left between them.

The V call is TRBV11-1, the J call TRBJ2-7, with a weak D call TRBD2 (5 bases). The CDR3 covers 15 residues. V was trimmed by 4 bases and J by 4 bases, leaving 17 bases between them. Germline CDR1 reads SGHAT; CDR2 reads FQDESV (reference sequence). The CDR3 DNA reads TGTGCCAGCAGCTCCATCGGGGTAGCCTCGTACGAGCAGTACTTC. It yields the protein CASSSIGVASYEQYF.

Turning to this clone: The same CDR3 can be traced to other DNA sequences in this sample. The J gene is TRBJ1-4, the V gene TRBV6-5; D gene ambiguous. V lost 2 bases to trimming and J lost 12 bases, with 13 bases between them. CDR1 and CDR2 (germline): MNHEY, SVGAGI. The CDR3 length is 13 residues. The CDR3 sequence is CASSYGESRELFF. The CDR3 DNA is TGTGCCAGCAGTTACGGGGAGAGCCGAGAACTGTTTTTT.

The chain carries TRBV5-8 and TRBJ2-5; TRBD1 is a possible D gene (5 bases). The CDR3 length is 14 residues. V lost 0 bases, J lost 3 bases, and 9 bases lay in between. Germline V lookup: CDR1 SGHTS, CDR2 YDEGEE. CDR3 nucleotides: TGTGCCAGCAGCTTGGGACAGCAGAAAGAGACCCAGTACTTC. Translating it yields CASSLGQQKETQYF.

This sequence joins TRBV27 and TRBJ2-2; TRBD2 aligns across 14 bases. Germline CDR1 and CDR2: MNHEY and SMNVEV (reference sequence). This CDR3 has 20 amino acids. V shed 5 bases and J 4 bases; nucleotides not matched to a gene: 15. CDR3 region: CASSTRGLAGVGRSTGELFF. CDR3 nucleotide sequence: TGTGCCAGCAGTACGAGGGGACTAGCGGGAGTCGGTAGGAGCACCGGGGAGCTGTTTTTT.

This sequence joins TRBV6-6 and TRBJ1-2, with D perhaps matching TRBD1 (5 bases). The CDR3 is 11 residues long. Germline V CDR1 and CDR2: MNHNY, SVGAGI (reference sequence). Trimming took off 4 bases at V and 8 bases at J, with 8 bases between the two ends. CDR3 residues: CASSWGGGYTF. DNA of the CDR3: TGTGCCAGCAGTTGGGGGGGAGGCTACACCTTC.

This clone turned up a few times. The V and J genes are TRBV7-9 and TRBJ2-1; the match to TRBD1 covers 7 bases. This CDR3 is 16 amino acids long. Losses at the gene ends were 5 bases for V and 0 bases for J; bases not matched to a gene: 7. Germline-derived CDR1 and CDR2 are SEHNR and FQNEAQ (reference sequence). CDR3 sequence: CASSARSGGSYNEQFF. CDR3 sequence (DNA): TGTGCCAGCAGCGCACGTTCAGGGGGCTCCTACAATGAGCAGTTCTTC.

This clone was recorded only once. CDR3 coding DNA: TGCAGCGTTGACGGGCTAACTGGGGACAACGGTTATCGAAATTACTATGGCTACACCTTC. This sequence encodes CSVDGLTGDNGYRNYYGYTF. The gene calls are TRBV29-1 and TRBJ1-2, with D possibly matching TRBD1 (6 bases). V gave up 3 bases and J gave up 3 bases, with 32 bases separating them. This CDR3 comprises 20 residues. Germline V gives CDR1 SQVTM, CDR2 ANQGSEA. Supplemented by reference TRBV29-1 and TRBJ1-2, the full variable domain reads SAVISQKPSRDICQRGTSLTIQCQVDSQVTMMFWYRQQPGQSLTLIATANQGSEATYESGFVIDKFPISRPNLTFSTLTVSNMSPEDSSIYLCSVDGLTGDNGYRNYYGYTFGSGTRLTVV.

The V call is TRBV30, the J call TRBJ2-1; D remains unclear. CDR1 GTSNPN and CDR2 SVGIG come from the germline V gene (reference sequence). CDR3 length: 11 amino acids. The V gene lost 5 bases and the J gene lost 6 bases, with 8 bases spanning the gap. The CDR3 sequence: CAWGQGNEQFF. The CDR3 DNA is TGTGCCTGGGGGCAAGGCAATGAGCAGTTCTTC.

The rearrangement uses TRBV7-9 and TRBJ2-7; D call uncertain. CDR1 and CDR2 from the germline V gene are SEHNR and FQNEAQ (reference sequence). The V gene lost 1 base and the J gene lost 2 bases, with 12 bases spanning the gap. The CDR3 is 15 amino acids. The CDR3 region is CASSLGGRIPYEQYF. CDR3 DNA: TGTGCCAGCAGCTTAGGTGGTAGAATCCCCTACGAGCAGTACTTC.

This CDR3 is CASDESTGWNTGELFF. For the CDR3, the DNA is TGTGCCAGCGATGAATCGACAGGGTGGAACACCGGGGAGCTGTTTTTT. The rearrangement uses TRBV2 and TRBJ2-2, with 7 bases fitting TRBD1. V lost 8 bases and J lost 1; bases outside the gene matches: 10. The CDR3 covers 16 residues. Germline V gives CDR1 SNHLY, CDR2 FYNNEI.

V gene TRBV7-3 combines with J gene TRBJ2-1; 9 bases are shared with TRBD2. V trimming: 0 bases; J trimming: 9 bases; junction bases outside the gene matches: 9. Germline assignment: CDR1 SGHTA and CDR2 FQGTGA. The CDR3 totals 16 residues. DNA for the CDR3: TGTGCCAGCAGCTTAACCCCGGGACTAGCTCTCGGTGAGCAGTTCTTC. This codes for CASSLTPGLALGEQFF.

J is TRBJ1-2 and V is TRBV9; 8 nucleotides align to TRBD1. This CDR3 contains 15 residues. Germline V CDR1 and CDR2: SGDLS, YYNGEE. After removal of 4 bases from V and 4 bases from J, the junction contained 9 bases not matched to a gene. The CDR3 bases are TGTGCCAGCAGCCCCCCCGGGACAGGTCTCTATGGCTACACCTTC. The encoded protein is CASSPPGTGLYGYTF. Supplemented by reference TRBV9 and TRBJ1-2, the full variable domain reads DSGVTQTPKHLITATGQRVTLRCSPRSGDLSVYWYQQSLDQGLQFLIQYYNGEERAKGNILERFSAQQFPDLHSELNLSSLELGDSALYFCASSPPGTGLYGYTFGSGTRLTVV.